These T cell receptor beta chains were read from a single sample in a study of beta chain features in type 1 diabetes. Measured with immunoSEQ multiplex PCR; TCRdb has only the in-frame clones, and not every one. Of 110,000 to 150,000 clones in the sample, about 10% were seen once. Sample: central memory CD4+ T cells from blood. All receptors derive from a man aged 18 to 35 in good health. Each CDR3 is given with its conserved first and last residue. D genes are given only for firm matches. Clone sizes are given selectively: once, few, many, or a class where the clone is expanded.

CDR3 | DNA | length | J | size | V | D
CASSVGGGAYEQYF | TGTGCCAGCAGCGTAGGCGGGGGGGCCTACGAGCAGTACTTC | 14 | TRBJ2-7 | NA | TRBV9 | TRBD2
CASSPLTREDNGYTF | TGTGCCAGCAGTCCTTTGACGAGGGAGGATAATGGCTACACCTTC | 15 | TRBJ1-2 | many | TRBV11-2 | NA
CASSERQTGEEQYF | TGTGCCAGCAGCGAGAGACAGACAGGGGAGGAGCAGTACTTC | 14 | TRBJ2-7 | NA | TRBV5-4 | TRBD1
CASKTAALNPYEQYF | TGTGCCAGCAAAACGGCGGCACTCAACCCCTACGAGCAGTACTTC | 15 | TRBJ2-7 | few | TRBV28 | NA
CASSLDRDRASDTQYF | TGTGCCAGCAGCTTAGATCGGGACAGGGCATCAGATACGCAGTATTTT | 16 | TRBJ2-3 | NA | TRBV7-2 | TRBD1
CASSVAIGSGNTIYF | TGTGCCAGCAGCGTAGCTATCGGCTCTGGAAACACCATATATTTT | 15 | TRBJ1-3 | many | TRBV9 | NA
CSVEGQGVNTEAFF | TGCAGCGTTGAAGGCCAGGGGGTGAATACTGAAGCTTTCTTT | 14 | TRBJ1-1 | NA | TRBV29-1 | TRBD1
CASSQGGSSYGYTF | TGTGCCAGCAGTCAGGGAGGATCGAGCTATGGCTACACCTTC | 14 | TRBJ1-2 | NA | TRBV6-5 | NA
CASSPGVGGGTDTQYF | TGCGCCAGCAGCCCGGGTGTGGGCGGGGGCACAGATACGCAGTATTTT | 16 | TRBJ2-3 | few | TRBV5-1 | NA
CSVGASGGLEQFF | TGCAGCGTTGGGGCTAGCGGGGGACTTGAGCAGTTCTTC | 13 | TRBJ2-1 | many | TRBV29-1 | TRBD2
CASSQDWSGGPRRNEQFF | TGCGCCAGCAGCCAAGATTGGAGCGGGGGCCCCAGGAGGAATGAGCAGTTCTTC | 18 | TRBJ2-1 | few | TRBV4-3 | TRBD2
CASSTYTGDTEAFF | TGCGCCAGCAGCACCTATACAGGGGACACTGAAGCTTTCTTT | 14 | TRBJ1-1 | NA | TRBV5-1 | TRBD1
CASSWDRGGNTIYF | TGTGCCAGCAGCTGGGACAGGGGGGGAAACACCATATATTTT | 14 | TRBJ1-3 | NA | TRBV5-4 | TRBD1
CASSLVGSGETQYF | TGCGCCAGCAGCTTGGTTGGTTCAGGAGAGACCCAGTACTTC | 14 | TRBJ2-5 | NA | TRBV5-1 | NA
CASRTGYGANVLTF | TGTGCCAGCAGAACAGGGTACGGGGCCAACGTCCTGACTTTC | 14 | TRBJ2-6 | NA | TRBV7-3 | NA